The clone carrying this T cell receptor beta chain was recorded a few times. Its antigen is still unknown. The data are from a study of T cell repertoires in cytomegalovirus infection. Study background: Public TCR beta signatures marked donors with CMV infection and the matching HLA.

Notes on the study in general: Carriage of CMV together with the relevant HLA was identifiable through cumulative public TCR beta family frequency. CMV-specific TCR beta clonotypes restricted by HLA-C dominated the ex vivo response.

TCRdb processed the reads anew with MiXCR; each CDR3 protein has one entry. The table has some 97,000 distinct CDR3 sequences, more than 20% seen once; the top ten hold about two fifths. Sequenced: CD8+ T cells from PBMCs. The clonotype originates from a human donor in good health (CMV status not recorded). Some clones in this sample may be carry-over from other donors' samples.

The CDR3 DNA reads TGTGCCAGCAGTTACTCGGTCAGGGGGAGGAGAGATTACACTGAAGCTTTCTTT. Translated: CASSYSVRGRRDYTEAFF. The chain joins TRBV6-5 to TRBJ1-1; 7 bases are a match to TRBD1. There are 18 residues in the CDR3. The germline V gene encodes CDR1 MNHEY and CDR2 SVGAGI. V gave up 0 bases and J gave up 3 bases; unmatched junction bases: 13.